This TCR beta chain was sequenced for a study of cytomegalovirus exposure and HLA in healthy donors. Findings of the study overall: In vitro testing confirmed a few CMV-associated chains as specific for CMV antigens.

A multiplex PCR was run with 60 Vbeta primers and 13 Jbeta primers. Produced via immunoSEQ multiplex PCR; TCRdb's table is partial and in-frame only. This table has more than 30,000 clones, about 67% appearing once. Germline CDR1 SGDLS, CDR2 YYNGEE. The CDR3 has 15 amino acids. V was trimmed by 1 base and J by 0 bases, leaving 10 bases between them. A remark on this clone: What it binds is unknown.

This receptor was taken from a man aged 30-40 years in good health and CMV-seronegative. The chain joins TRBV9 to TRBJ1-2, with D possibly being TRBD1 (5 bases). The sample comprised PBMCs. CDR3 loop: CASSVSGETNYGYTF. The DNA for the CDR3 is TGTGCCAGCAGCGTATCGGGGGAGACTAACTATGGCTACACCTTC.